What follows are 17 T cell receptor beta chains derived from one specimen sequenced in a study of blood T cell repertoires in COVID-19. The protocol was immunoSEQ multiplex PCR, while the TCRdb copy is restricted to in-frame clones and leaves out a portion. Here the sample spans around 28,000 clones, 80% to 90% being singletons. The sample taken for sequencing was peripheral blood. The receptor set was obtained from a woman older than 75 with COVID-19, enrolled during active disease.

J is TRBJ1-2 and V is TRBV25-1; 7 bases match TRBD1. This CDR3 has 15 amino acids. Germline CDR1 MGHDK, CDR2 SYGVNS. The V and J ends lost 1 base and 6 bases, in that order; junction bases with no gene match: 8. The CDR3 DNA reads TGTGCCAGCAGTGAATCTGGAGGGACAGTAAATGGCTACACCTTC. Translation: CASSESGGTVNGYTF.

V is TRBV7-2 and J is TRBJ2-2, with D maybe TRBD1 (5 bases). V was shortened by 0 bases and J by 5 bases, with 16 bases between the two germline ends. Germline V gives CDR1 SGHTA, CDR2 FQGNSA. This CDR3 contains 17 residues. The CDR3 bases are TGTGCCAGCAGCTTAGCCCCAAGGGGCCCGGTGACCGGGGAGCTGTTTTTT. Residues: CASSLAPRGPVTGELFF.

V gene TRBV7-3 combines with J gene TRBJ2-3; tentative D call: TRBD1 (6 bases). The V and J ends lost 5 bases and 4 bases respectively, with 13 bases between them. There are 14 residues in the CDR3. Germline V gene data show CDR1 as SGHTA and CDR2 as FQGTGA. CDR3 in amino acids: CASSPRGAADTQYF. The CDR3 DNA is TGTGCCAGCAGCCCCAGGGGAGCCGCAGATACGCAGTATTTT. Looking up the rest from reference TRBV7-3 and TRBJ2-3 gives the full variable domain: GAGVSQTPSNKVTEKGKYVELRCDPISGHTALYWYRQSLGQGPEFLIYFQGTGAADDSGLPNDRFFAVRPEGSVSTLKIQRTERGDSAVYLCASSPRGAADTQYFGPGTRLTVL.

V usage is TRBV7-9 and J usage is TRBJ2-1; a possible D gene is TRBD1 (5 bases). The CDR3 is 14 amino acids. Trimming cost V 0 bases and J 5 bases, with 8 bases left between them. Germline CDR1 and CDR2: SEHNR and FQNEAQ (reference sequence). The DNA for the CDR3 is TGTGCCAGCAGCTTAGCGTCCAGGGACAATGAGCAGTTCTTC. Translated, it gives CASSLASRDNEQFF.

The V gene is TRBV5-1, the J gene TRBJ1-3; D gene ambiguous. CDR3 length: 15 amino acids. Trimming left V 4 bases short and J 0 bases short, with 11 bases between. Germline V gives CDR1 SGHRS, CDR2 YFSETQ. The CDR3 DNA is TGCGCCAGCAGCCCTGCCCTAGCCTCTGGAAACACCATATATTTT. Translating gives CASSPALASGNTIYF.

The V call is TRBV11-2, the J call TRBJ2-7; TRBD1 agrees at 8 bases. The CDR3 contains 15 residues. The germline V gene has CDR1 SGHAT and CDR2 FQNNGV. The V segment lost 3 bases and the J segment 4 bases; nucleotides outside the gene matches: 8. CDR3 sequence: CASSFPGTGIYEQYF. In nucleotides, the CDR3 is TGTGCCAGCAGCTTCCCCGGGACAGGTATTTACGAGCAGTACTTC.

This clone was picked up one time. The V and J genes are TRBV6-5 and TRBJ1-5; D perhaps matches TRBD1 (5 bases). The V and J ends lost 8 bases and 6 bases respectively, with 17 bases between them. The CDR3 is made up of 14 amino acids. The germline CDR1 and CDR2 sequences are MNHEY and SVGAGI. In nucleotides, the CDR3 is TGTGCCAGCCGTCTGGAGCAGGGCGGTCAGCCCCAGCATTTT. Its protein product is CASRLEQGGQPQHF.

The V call is TRBV19, the J call TRBJ2-3, with 7 bases aligning to TRBD2. Germline loops: CDR1 LNHDA, CDR2 SQIVND (reference sequence). After removal of 9 bases from V and 5 bases from J, the junction contained 8 bases not matched to a gene. The CDR3 extends over 13 amino acids. The CDR3 region is CASGYTGGDTQYF. The CDR3 bases are TGTGCCAGCGGATACACGGGGGGAGATACGCAGTATTTT. Looking up the rest from reference TRBV19 and TRBJ2-3 gives the full variable domain: DGGITQSPKYLFRKEGQNVTLSCEQNLNHDAMYWYRQDPGQGLRLIYYSQIVNDFQKGDIAEGYSVSREKKESFPLTVTSAQKNPTAFYLCASGYTGGDTQYFGPGTRLTVL.

The chain employs TRBV2 and TRBJ1-2, with TRBD1 matching over 7 bases. Per germline, CDR1 SNHLY and CDR2 FYNNEI. J was trimmed by 6 bases and V by 4 bases; bases with no gene match: 8. This CDR3 is built from 14 residues. CDR3 sequence: CASSVDRSGDGYTF. CDR3 nucleotides: TGTGCCAGCAGTGTGGACAGGAGTGGAGATGGCTACACCTTC.

This clone was seen just once. The chain joins TRBV30 to TRBJ2-6; 8 bases are shared with TRBD2. The CDR3 has 16 amino acids. Per the germline V gene, CDR1 is GTSNPN and CDR2 is SVGIG (reference sequence). V lost 3 bases and J lost 0; bases outside the gene matches: 4. CDR3 in amino acids: CAWRYAGGSGANVLTF. The CDR3 nucleotides are TGTGCCTGGAGATATGCGGGGGGCTCTGGGGCCAACGTCCTGACTTTC. Together with reference TRBV30 and TRBJ2-6, the CDR3 gives the full variable domain: SQTIHQWPATLVQPVGSPLSLECTVEGTSNPNLYWYRQAAGRGLQLLFYSVGIGQISSEVPQNLSASRPQDRQFILSSKKLLLSDSGFYLCAWRYAGGSGANVLTFGAGSRLTVL.

A note on this clone: One end of the junction varies from germline; a read error may be responsible. The V and J genes are TRBV5-6 and TRBJ1-2; D is uncertain. Per germline, CDR1 SGHDT and CDR2 YYEEEE. CDR3 length equals 13 residues. This chain's CDR3 is CASSFEGNPYTPF. The CDR3 DNA reads TGTGCCAGCAGCTTTGAGGGAAATCCGTACACTCCCTTC.

This clone was observed a handful of times. The V gene is TRBV9, the J gene TRBJ2-2; D unclear. CDR3 length equals 16 residues. Trimming removed 0 bases at V and 0 bases at J, with 9 bases between. Per germline, CDR1 SGDLS and CDR2 YYNGEE. As DNA, the CDR3 is TGTGCCAGCAGCGTAGTCGGCGGATCGAACACCGGGGAGCTGTTTTTT. Translation: CASSVVGGSNTGELFF.

CDR3 nucleotides: TGTGCCAGCAGTTCCCATTCGGACAGGGGCAATGAGCAGTTCTTC. Its protein is CASSSHSDRGNEQFF. The rearrangement uses TRBV27 and TRBJ2-1, with 9 positions matching TRBD1. The CDR3 consists of 15 residues. CDR1 MNHEY and CDR2 SMNVEV come from the germline V gene (reference sequence). V was clipped by 4 bases and J by 6 bases; unmatched bases: 7.

This clone was recorded a few times. This chain connects TRBV7-2 to TRBJ1-2; tentatively, D is TRBD1 (6 bases). The CDR3 covers 12 residues. V was trimmed by 5 bases and J by 6 bases, leaving 10 bases between them. Germline loops: CDR1 SGHTA, CDR2 FQGNSA. CDR3 in DNA: TGTGCCAGCAGCCCTAGGACAGATGGCTACACCTTC. Amino acids: CASSPRTDGYTF. Filled out from reference TRBV7-2 and TRBJ1-2, the complete variable domain reads GAGVSQSPSNKVTEKGKDVELRCDPISGHTALYWYRQSLGQGLEFLIYFQGNSAPDKSGLPSDRFSAERTGGSVSTLTIQRTQQEDSAVYLCASSPRTDGYTFGSGTRLTVV.

CDR3 loop: CAWWTLPGYTF. Written as DNA, the CDR3 is TGTGCCTGGTGGACTTTGCCAGGCTACACCTTC. The V gene is TRBV30, the J gene TRBJ1-2; D gene ambiguous. The CDR3 has 11 amino acids. Germline V CDR1 and CDR2: GTSNPN, SVGIG (reference sequence). Trimming removed 5 bases at V and 8 bases at J, with 12 bases between.

This chain links TRBV7-9 with TRBJ2-7; 7 nucleotides match TRBD1. The CDR3 spans 15 residues. Looked up from germline, CDR1 is SEHNR and CDR2 is FQNEAQ (reference sequence). The trim removed 5 bases at V and 2 bases at J, leaving 9 bases unmatched. This chain's CDR3 is CASSLGTAETYEQYF. The CDR3 DNA sequence: TGTGCCAGCAGCCTCGGGACAGCAGAAACCTACGAGCAGTACTTC.

This clone was picked up one time. The chain is built from TRBV30 and TRBJ2-7, with a possible D match to TRBD2 (7 bases). Germline V lookup: CDR1 GTSNPN, CDR2 SVGIG (reference sequence). There are 15 residues in the CDR3. V was pared by 2 bases and J by 0 bases, with 14 bases between. CDR3 nucleotides: TGTGCCTGGAGTAGGGCGGGGGCCTTCTCCTACGAGCAGTACTTC. Translation: CAWSRAGAFSYEQYF.